The rows below give T cell receptor beta chains drawn from one sample of a study of blood T cell repertoires in COVID-19. Profiled with immunoSEQ multiplex PCR; TCRdb holds only in-frame clones, not every one. The sample holds roughly 230,000 clones; under 90% are singletons and the top ten take 3% to 4.5%. The sequenced sample consisted of peripheral blood. The receptor set was obtained from a woman of 80 years or more with acute or convalescent COVID-19. The CDR3 runs from the conserved cysteine through the conserved F or W. D genes are given only for firm matches. Not every row has a clone size; where given, it reads once, few, many or a size class.

D gene | clone size | J gene | V gene | CDR3 protein | CDR3 DNA
- | - | TRBJ1-2 | TRBV2 | CASSSTEYGYTF | TGTGCCAGCAGCTCGACAGAATATGGCTACACCTTC
- | - | TRBJ2-7 | TRBV28 | CASSFPTGGSYEQYF | TGTGCCAGCAGTTTCCCGACAGGAGGCTCCTACGAGCAGTACTTC
- | - | TRBJ1-6 | TRBV7-8 | CASSLETENSPLHF | TGTGCCAGCAGCTTAGAAACCGAGAATTCACCCCTCCACTTT
TRBD1 | - | TRBJ1-1 | TRBV19 | CASSQGQGMNTEAFF | TGTGCCAGTAGTCAAGGACAGGGGATGAACACTGAAGCTTTCTTT
- | - | TRBJ1-5 | TRBV19 | CASSIQGRSNQPQHF | TGTGCCAGTAGTATACAGGGAAGAAGCAATCAGCCCCAGCATTTT
TRBD2 | - | TRBJ2-3 | TRBV2 | CASRPRAGDLTDTQYF | TGTGCCAGCAGGCCTAGGGCGGGGGACCTCACAGATACGCAGTATTTT
TRBD2 | - | TRBJ2-1 | TRBV27 | CASTGTSGSNEQFF | TGTGCCAGTACCGGGACTAGCGGCTCCAATGAGCAGTTCTTC
- | - | TRBJ1-6 | TRBV13 | CASSPPQGSSPLHF | TGTGCCAGCAGCCCTCCTCAGGGTTCTTCACCCCTCCACTTT
TRBD2 | - | TRBJ2-7 | TRBV4-2 | CASSQGVTSGVYEQYF | TGTGCCAGCAGCCAAGGGGTGACTAGCGGGGTCTACGAGCAGTACTTC
TRBD1 | few | TRBJ1-2 | TRBV5-1 | CASSLQGADGYTF | TGCGCCAGCAGCTTACAGGGGGCTGATGGCTACACCTTC
- | - | TRBJ2-2 | TRBV5-1 | CASSLGLGVGAGELFF | TGCGCCAGCAGCTTGGGGCTTGGTGTGGGCGCCGGGGAGCTGTTTTTT
- | - | TRBJ2-7 | TRBV16 | CASSRQGSSYEQYF | TGTGCCAGCAGCCGTCAGGGGAGTTCCTACGAGCAGTACTTC
TRBD1 | - | TRBJ1-2 | TRBV5-4 | CASSFGTGAIYGYTF | TGTGCCAGCAGCTTTGGGACAGGGGCCATCTATGGCTACACCTTC
- | - | TRBJ1-3 | TRBV6-6 | CASSRAMDRYSGNTIYF | TGTGCCAGCAGCCGAGCTATGGACAGATACTCTGGAAACACCATATATTTT
TRBD1 | - | TRBJ1-2 | TRBV2 | CASGDSETYGYTF | TGTGCCAGTGGGGACAGCGAGACCTATGGCTACACCTTC
- | - | TRBJ2-1 | TRBV5-4 | CASSLDRDNEQFF | TGTGCCAGCAGCTTGGACAGGGACAATGAGCAGTTCTTC
- | - | TRBJ2-1 | TRBV27 | CASTPPKGQGSYNEQFF | TGTGCCAGCACCCCCCCCAAAGGTCAGGGATCCTACAATGAGCAGTTCTTC
- | - | TRBJ1-3 | TRBV5-4 | CASSLDTASGNTIYF | TGTGCCAGCAGCTTGGATACAGCCTCTGGAAACACCATATATTTT
TRBD1 | - | TRBJ2-5 | TRBV6-5 | CASRKTGSQETQYF | TGTGCCAGCAGAAAGACAGGGTCTCAAGAGACCCAGTACTTC